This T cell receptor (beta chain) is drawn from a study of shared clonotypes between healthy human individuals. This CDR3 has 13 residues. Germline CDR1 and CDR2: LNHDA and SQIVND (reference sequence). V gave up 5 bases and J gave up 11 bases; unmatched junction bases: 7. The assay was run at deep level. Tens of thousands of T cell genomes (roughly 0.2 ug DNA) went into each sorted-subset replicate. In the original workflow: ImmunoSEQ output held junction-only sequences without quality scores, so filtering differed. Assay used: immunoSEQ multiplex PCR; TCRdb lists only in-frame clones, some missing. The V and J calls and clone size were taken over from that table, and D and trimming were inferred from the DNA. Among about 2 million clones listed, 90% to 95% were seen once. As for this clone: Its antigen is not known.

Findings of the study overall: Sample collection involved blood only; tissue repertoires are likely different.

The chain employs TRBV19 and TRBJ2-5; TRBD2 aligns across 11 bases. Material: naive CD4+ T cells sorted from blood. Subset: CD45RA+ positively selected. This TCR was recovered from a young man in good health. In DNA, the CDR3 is TGTGCCAGTAGTGCGACTAGCGGGGCCGGGCAGTACTTC. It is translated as CASSATSGAGQYF.